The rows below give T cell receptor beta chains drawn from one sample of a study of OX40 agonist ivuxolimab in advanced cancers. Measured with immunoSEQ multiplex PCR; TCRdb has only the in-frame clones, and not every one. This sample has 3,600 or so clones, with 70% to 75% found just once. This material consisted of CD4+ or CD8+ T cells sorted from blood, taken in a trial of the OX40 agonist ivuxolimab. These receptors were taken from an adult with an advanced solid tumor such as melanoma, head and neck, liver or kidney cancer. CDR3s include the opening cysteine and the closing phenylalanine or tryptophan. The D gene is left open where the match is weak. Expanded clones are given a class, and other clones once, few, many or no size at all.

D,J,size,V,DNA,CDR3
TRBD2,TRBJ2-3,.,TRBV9,TGTGCCAGCAGCGTAGAGGGACTAGCATCAGATACGCAGTATTTT,CASSVEGLASDTQYF
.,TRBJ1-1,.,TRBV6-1,TGTGCCAGCATCATGAGGCCTGAAGCTTTCTTT,CASIMRPEAFF
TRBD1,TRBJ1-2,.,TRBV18,TGTGCCAGCTCACCGGACAGGGGGGATAACTATGGCTACACCTTC,CASSPDRGDNYGYTF
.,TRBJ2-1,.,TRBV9,TGTGCCAGCAGCGAGAGTACACCTTACAATGAGCAGTTCTTC,CASSESTPYNEQFF
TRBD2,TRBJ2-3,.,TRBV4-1,TGCGCCAGCAGCCATCCTAGCGGGGGGGCGGGCACAGATACGCAGTATTTT,CASSHPSGGAGTDTQYF
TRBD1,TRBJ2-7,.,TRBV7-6,TGTGCCAGCAGCTCAGGACAGGGCCACTACGAGCAGTACTTC,CASSSGQGHYEQYF
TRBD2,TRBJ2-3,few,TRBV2,TGTGCCAGCAGTGAATACGGAGCGGGGGGCCTCACAGATACGCAGTATTTT,CASSEYGAGGLTDTQYF
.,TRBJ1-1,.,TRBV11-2,TGTGCCAGCAGCTTAGACCAAACTCAGGACACTGAAGCTTTCTTT,CASSLDQTQDTEAFF
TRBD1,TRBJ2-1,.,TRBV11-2,TGTGCCAGCAGCCCAACCTGGACAGGGGGATACAATGAGCAGTTCTTC,CASSPTWTGGYNEQFF
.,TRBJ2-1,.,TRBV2,TGTGCCAGCACGGGGCGGGCAAGCTCCTACAATGAGCAGTTCTTC,CASTGRASSYNEQFF
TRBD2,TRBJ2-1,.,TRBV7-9,TGTGCCAGCAGCGCCCTTGGCGGGGGGGCGTGGGAGCAGTTCTTC,CASSALGGGAWEQFF
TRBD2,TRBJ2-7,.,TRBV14,TGTGCCAGCAGCCAAGATCCGGTTGCGGACACAGGACTAGATCCCCCCTACGAGCAGTACTTC,CASSQDPVADTGLDPPYEQYF
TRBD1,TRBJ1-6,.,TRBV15,TGTGCCACCAGCGAGACAGGGGTTAATTCACCCCTCCACTTT,CATSETGVNSPLHF
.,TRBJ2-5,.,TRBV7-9,TGTGCCAGCAGCTTAGACAAGGTGGAAGAGACCCAGTACTTC,CASSLDKVEETQYF
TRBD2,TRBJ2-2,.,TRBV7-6,TGTGCCAGCAGCTTAAGGCCTAGCGGGGAGGCCGGGGAGCTGTTTTTT,CASSLRPSGEAGELFF
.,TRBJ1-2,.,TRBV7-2,TGTGCCAGCAGCTCCGCGGACGGCAACTATGGCTACACCTTC,CASSSADGNYGYTF
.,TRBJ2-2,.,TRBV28,TGTGCCAGCATACTAGGAGGGACCGGGGAGCTGTTTTTT,CASILGGTGELFF
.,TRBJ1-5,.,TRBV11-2,TGTGCCAGCAGCTTAGGGGGGGTCAATCAGCCCCAGCATTTT,CASSLGGVNQPQHF
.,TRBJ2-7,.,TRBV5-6,TGTGCCAGCAGCTTGTGGCCCCAGGTAGACGAGCAGTACTTC,CASSLWPQVDEQYF
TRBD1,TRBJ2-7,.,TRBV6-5,TGTGCCAGCAGCCCCGACAGGGTCCACGAGCAGTACTTC,CASSPDRVHEQYF
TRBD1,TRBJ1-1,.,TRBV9,TGTGCCAGCAGCGTAGCCAAGGGGGCGCGCACTGAAGCTTTCTTT,CASSVAKGARTEAFF
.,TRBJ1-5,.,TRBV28,TGTGCCATCGGTCGGCAGCCCCAGCATTTT,CAIGRQPQHF
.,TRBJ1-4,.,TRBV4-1,TGCGCCAGCAGCCAAATAGAAGGGAGGGGCAGAACTAATGAAAAACTGTTTTTT,CASSQIEGRGRTNEKLFF
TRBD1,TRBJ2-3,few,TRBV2,TGTGCCAGCAGTGAGGAAGGACAGGCTTATGATACGCAGTATTTT,CASSEEGQAYDTQYF
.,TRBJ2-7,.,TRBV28,TGTGCCAGCAGCCTTGTACAGGAATCCTACGAGCAGTACTTC,CASSLVQESYEQYF
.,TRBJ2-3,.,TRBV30,TGTGCCTGGAGTCATTATAGCCCCCGCACAGATACGCAGTATTTT,CAWSHYSPRTDTQYF
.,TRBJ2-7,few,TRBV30,TGTGCCTTCGGACAGGGAGGGGAGCAGTACTTC,CAFGQGGEQYF
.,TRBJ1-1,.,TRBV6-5,TGTGCCAGCACCCAGCAGGGGCTGGCTTTCTTT,CASTQQGLAFF
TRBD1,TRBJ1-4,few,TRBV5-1,TGCGCCAGCAGCACCCTGGGACAGTCTAATGAAAAACTGTTTTTT,CASSTLGQSNEKLFF
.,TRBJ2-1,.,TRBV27,TGTGCCAGCTTTTCGCACGGGTCGAGGAACAATGAGCAGTTCTTC,CASFSHGSRNNEQFF
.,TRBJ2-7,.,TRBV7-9,TGTGCCAGCAGCTTAGTGCGGCAGGAAGGCCCGGAGCAGTACTTC,CASSLVRQEGPEQYF
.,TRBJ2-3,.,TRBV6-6,TGTGCCAGCAGTTACTTGGGGACACGGGTGACAGATACGCAGTATTTT,CASSYLGTRVTDTQYF
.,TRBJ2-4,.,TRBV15,TGTGCCACCAGCAGAGAGAAAAACATTCAGTACTTC,CATSREKNIQYF
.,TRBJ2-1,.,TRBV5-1,TGCGCCAGCAGCTCTCATGGTATAAATGAGCAGTTCTTC,CASSSHGINEQFF
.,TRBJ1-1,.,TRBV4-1,TGCGCCAGCAGCCCTCTCGGGGGGGAAGTTACTGAAGCTTTCTTT,CASSPLGGEVTEAFF
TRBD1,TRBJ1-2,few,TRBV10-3,TGTGCCATCAGTGAGAGACAGGGGGTTAATGGCTACACCTTC,CAISERQGVNGYTF
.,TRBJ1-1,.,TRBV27,TGTGCCAGCAGTTTTGGAGGGAACTATGAAGCTTTCTTT,CASSFGGNYEAFF
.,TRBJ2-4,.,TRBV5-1,TGCGCCAGCAGCTCGACGGGGGCAAAAAACATTCAGTACTTC,CASSSTGAKNIQYF
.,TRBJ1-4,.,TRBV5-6,TGTGCCAGCAGCTTGGTAGGGACTAATGAAAAACTGTTTTTT,CASSLVGTNEKLFF
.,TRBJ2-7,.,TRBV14,TGTGCCAGCAGCCAAGATCCCTTGTCAGACTACGAGCAGTACTTC,CASSQDPLSDYEQYF
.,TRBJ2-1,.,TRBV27,TGTGCCAGCAGTCCCAAGTGGGGACTTTACAATGAGCAGTTCTTC,CASSPKWGLYNEQFF
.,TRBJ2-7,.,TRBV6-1,TGTGCCAGCCGGGACGGCGTCACCTACGAGCAGTACTTC,CASRDGVTYEQYF
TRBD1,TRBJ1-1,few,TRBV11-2,TGTGCCAGCAGCTCGACAGGGGCTGAAGCTTTCTTT,CASSSTGAEAFF
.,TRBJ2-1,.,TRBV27,TGTGCCAGCAGTTTCGCGGGGCTCTACAATGAGCAGTTCTTC,CASSFAGLYNEQFF